This T cell receptor beta chain was recorded in a study of blood T cell repertoires in COVID-19. Study-level background: Both acute and convalescent COVID-19 samples were obtained from the United States, Italy and Spain.

V trimming: 10 bases; J trimming: 4 bases; junction bases outside the gene matches: 12. CDR3 size: 14 residues. Germline lookup yields CDR1 ENHRY and CDR2 SYGVKD. The table came from immunoSEQ multiplex PCR; TCRdb's copy has only in-frame clones and leaves some out. The table includes 200,000 to 300,000 clones, about four fifths detected once. V is TRBV10-3 and J is TRBJ2-7, with 8 bases aligning to TRBD2. The TCR sequence derives from an elderly woman with COVID-19, enrolled during active disease. Sequencing input: peripheral blood. In DNA, the CDR3 is TGTGCCACCCTCGGGCGGGAGGTAGGATACGAGCAGTACTTC. Translated: CATLGREVGYEQYF.